Listed below are T cell receptor beta chains from one sample, sequenced in a study of T-cell memory formation after mild COVID-19. TCRdb fed the 5' RACE reads into MiXCR, producing one record per CDR3 protein. The sample has roughly 450,000 distinct CDR3 sequences, 18% seen once. Sequencing input: PBMCs or a T cell subset sorted from them (not recorded which). The receptors derive from an adult woman who had mild COVID-19 (a few samples of this study predate the infection). Cell type and time point are not known. Each CDR3 is given with its conserved first and last residue. Fields, in order: CDR3 protein, CDR3 DNA, D gene, clone size, J gene, V gene. D genes are given only for firm matches. Rows give clone size only sometimes, using once, few, many, or a class for an expanded clone.

CASSPPLGQGTEAFF	TGCGCCAGCAGCCCCCCCCTGGGGCAGGGCACTGAAGCTTTCTTT	-	many	TRBJ1-1	TRBV5-1
CASSRTSGVANTGELFF	TGTGCCAGCAGCCGTACTAGCGGGGTTGCGAACACCGGGGAGCTGTTTTTT	TRBD2	many	TRBJ2-2	TRBV3-1
CASSLGVTDTQYF	TGTGCCAGCAGCTTAGGTGTCACAGATACGCAGTATTTT	-	many	TRBJ2-3	TRBV7-2
CSASKGLAGEGGELFF	TGCAGTGCTAGCAAGGGACTAGCGGGAGAAGGTGGGGAGCTGTTTTTT	TRBD2	-	TRBJ2-2	TRBV20-1
CASSFQTQNTEAFF	TGTGCCAGCAGCTTTCAGACACAGAACACTGAAGCTTTCTTT	-	-	TRBJ1-1	TRBV7-2
CASSPTGQGLNTEAFF	TGTGCCAGCAGCCCCACCGGACAGGGCCTAAACACTGAAGCTTTCTTT	TRBD1	few	TRBJ1-1	TRBV6-5
CASSWTGTNTEAFF	TGTGCCAGCAGTTGGACAGGGACGAACACTGAAGCTTTCTTT	TRBD1	-	TRBJ1-1	TRBV27
CASSTVDEQFF	TGTGCCAGCAGCACGGTGGATGAGCAGTTCTTC	-	-	TRBJ2-1	TRBV3-1
CAWRASGTGGSNEQFF	TGTGCCTGGAGAGCCTCCGGGACAGGGGGTTCCAATGAGCAGTTCTTC	TRBD1	few	TRBJ2-1	TRBV30
CASRYVDRGESPLHF	TGTGCCTCCCGTTACGTTGACAGGGGTGAATCACCCCTCCACTTT	TRBD1	few	TRBJ1-6	TRBV30
CSVGLDTGYLIEAFF	TGCAGCGTGGGATTGGACACGGGATATCTAATTGAAGCTTTCTTT	-	-	TRBJ1-1	TRBV29-1
CASSLGQGAREQFF	TGTGCCAGCAGTTTAGGACAGGGGGCACGTGAGCAGTTCTTC	TRBD1	-	TRBJ2-1	TRBV12-3/TRBV12-4
CASSYTAGGTEAFF	TGTGCCAGCAGTTATACTGCGGGGGGCACTGAAGCTTTCTTT	-	-	TRBJ1-1	TRBV6-2/TRBV6-3
CAWRLSYNEQFF	TGTGCCTGGAGACTCTCCTACAATGAGCAGTTCTTC	-	-	TRBJ2-1	TRBV30
CASSLTGRQGWGEAFF	TGTGCCAGCAGCTTAACCGGACGGCAGGGGTGGGGTGAAGCTTTCTTT	-	-	TRBJ1-1	TRBV7-3
CASSESFDWRHGAFF	TGTGCCAGCAGTGAAAGTTTTGACTGGCGCCACGGAGCTTTCTTT	-	few	TRBJ1-1	TRBV25-1
CASSGGQGFLDTEAFF	TGTGCCAGCAGTGGGGGACAGGGGTTTTTGGACACTGAAGCTTTCTTT	TRBD1	few	TRBJ1-1	TRBV6-1
CASNGAEPVYEQYF	TGTGCCAGTAACGGGGCGGAACCGGTCTACGAGCAGTACTTC	-	few	TRBJ2-7	TRBV19
CSVLEGTGRETQYF	TGCAGTGTTCTAGAGGGTACAGGGCGAGAGACCCAGTACTTC	-	few	TRBJ2-5	TRBV20-1
CAWNRGRLENGYTF	TGTGCCTGGAACAGGGGGCGTTTAGAGAATGGCTACACCTTC	TRBD1	-	TRBJ1-2	TRBV30
CASSTGQGDYGYTF	TGTGCCAGCAGCACCGGACAGGGGGACTATGGCTACACCTTC	TRBD1	few	TRBJ1-2	TRBV9
CASSQEAGAEAFF	TGTGCCAGCAGCCAAGAGGCGGGAGCTGAAGCTTTCTTT	-	few	TRBJ1-1	TRBV3-1
CASRAAPPYQETQYF	TGTGCCAGCAGGGCGGCTCCCCCTTACCAAGAGACCCAGTACTTC	-	few	TRBJ2-5	TRBV2
CSVPGTNIQYF	TGCAGCGTTCCCGGAACAAACATTCAGTACTTC	-	many	TRBJ2-4	TRBV29-1
CASSLGLSIVTLYNEQFF	TGCGCCAGCAGCTTGGGCCTTTCCATAGTCACCCTCTACAATGAGCAGTTCTTC	-	-	TRBJ2-1	TRBV5-1
CASSQDVAPNTEAFF	TGTGCCAGCAGCCAAGACGTGGCCCCGAACACTGAAGCTTTCTTT	-	few	TRBJ1-1	TRBV4-2
CASTRLGTPAETQYF	TGTGCCAGCACTCGGTTGGGGACGCCGGCTGAGACCCAGTACTTC	-	-	TRBJ2-5	TRBV7-8
CASSQTWDEQYF	TGTGCCAGCAGCCAGACTTGGGACGAGCAGTACTTC	-	few	TRBJ2-7	TRBV7-9
CASSLFSLAGRDTQYF	TGTGCCAGCAGCTTGTTTTCCCTAGCGGGAAGAGATACGCAGTATTTT	TRBD2	few	TRBJ2-3	TRBV5-6
CASSAQVPGYTF	TGTGCCAGCAGCGCACAGGTTCCTGGCTACACCTTC	-	few	TRBJ1-2	TRBV7-2
CASSLASIQGDGYTF	TGCGCCAGCAGCTTGGCCTCTATACAGGGAGATGGCTACACCTTC	-	-	TRBJ1-2	TRBV5-1
CASSLAGTGGNEQFF	TGTGCCAGCAGCTTAGCCGGGACAGGGGGCAATGAGCAGTTCTTC	TRBD1	many	TRBJ2-1	TRBV7-9
CASNPPGTSSSDTQYF	TGTGCCAGCAATCCTCCCGGGACTAGCTCTTCAGATACGCAGTATTTT	TRBD2	-	TRBJ2-3	TRBV7-9
CASSYYYEQYF	TGTGCCAGCAGCTACTACTACGAGCAGTACTTC	-	few	TRBJ2-7	TRBV5-6
CASSSRLAGPSYEQYF	TGTGCCAGCAGCTCCCGACTAGCGGGCCCCTCCTACGAGCAGTACTTC	TRBD2	-	TRBJ2-7	TRBV6-5
CASSPTGRGGYNEQFF	TGTGCCAGCAGCCCTACCGGGCGGGGGGGCTACAATGAGCAGTTCTTC	TRBD2	few	TRBJ2-1	TRBV7-9
CATSASGAVTEAFF	TGTGCCACCAGTGCGTCGGGGGCGGTAACTGAAGCTTTCTTT	-	-	TRBJ1-1	TRBV24-1
CSATPGLLTDTQYF	TGCAGTGCTACACCCGGACTACTCACAGATACGCAGTATTTT	-	few	TRBJ2-3	TRBV20-1
CATSAAGGPETQYF	TGTGCCACCAGTGCGGCGGGAGGGCCGGAGACCCAGTACTTC	TRBD2	-	TRBJ2-5	TRBV24-1
CASSLEPVNTEAFF	TGTGCCAGCAGTTTAGAGCCAGTGAACACTGAAGCTTTCTTT	-	few	TRBJ1-1	TRBV27
CASRYRGSSEQFF	TGTGCCAGCAGATACAGGGGGTCCAGTGAGCAGTTCTTC	TRBD1	few	TRBJ2-1	TRBV6-5
CATSGDQSYNEQFF	TGTGCCACCAGTGGGGATCAAAGCTACAATGAGCAGTTCTTC	-	few	TRBJ2-1	TRBV24-1
CASSQSGREETQYF	TGTGCCAGCAGCCAAAGCGGGAGGGAAGAGACCCAGTACTTC	TRBD2	-	TRBJ2-5	TRBV7-2
CASSFPGNTDTQYF	TGTGCCAGCAGTTTCCCAGGGAACACAGATACGCAGTATTTT	-	-	TRBJ2-3	TRBV27
CASSHDPLAGDPYEQYF	TGTGCCAGCAGCCACGACCCGTTGGCGGGAGACCCCTACGAGCAGTACTTC	TRBD2	few	TRBJ2-7	TRBV6-2/TRBV6-3
CSASSTRDRRGYTF	TGCAGTGCTAGCTCTACGAGGGACAGGAGGGGCTACACCTTC	TRBD1	-	TRBJ1-2	TRBV20-1
CASSQGRGRAEAFF	TGCGCCAGCAGCCAAGGACGGGGAAGGGCTGAAGCTTTCTTT	-	few	TRBJ1-1	TRBV4-3
CASSLKVAGGPDTQYF	TGCGCCAGCAGCTTGAAGGTAGCGGGAGGCCCGGATACGCAGTATTTT	TRBD2	few	TRBJ2-3	TRBV5-1
CASIRDGLNTEAFF	TGTGCCAGCATCAGGGACGGTCTGAACACTGAAGCTTTCTTT	-	-	TRBJ1-1	TRBV6-1